A selection of T cell receptor beta chains follows, all from one sample in a study of blood T cells in healthy people across ages. TCRdb re-analysed the 5' RACE reads in MiXCR, keeping a single row per CDR3 protein. The top ten clones hold about 21% of a sample with under 1 million distinct CDR3 sequences, 40% to 50% of them seen once. The sample consisted of blood. The receptors were sampled from a man between 60 and 75 years old in good health. The CDR3 runs from the conserved cysteine through the conserved F or W. A D gene is named only where the DNA matches it firmly. Expanded clones are given a class, and other clones once, few, many or no size at all.

v_gene	abundance	d_gene	j_gene	CDR3nt	CDR3aa
TRBV30	few	.	TRBJ2-3	TGTGCCTGGACCGGGGACCACCAGGATACGCAGTATTTT	CAWTGDHQDTQYF
TRBV4-3	.	.	TRBJ2-7	TGCGCCAGCAGCCAACGACACAGGGCGGTTCTGGCCGAGCAGTACTTC	CASSQRHRAVLAEQYF
TRBV28	.	.	TRBJ1-2	TGTGCCAGCCTTAAGGAGACGAATGCCGGGGGCTACACCTTC	CASLKETNAGGYTF
TRBV11-3	.	.	TRBJ2-3	TGTGCCAGCAGCCCGCGGGTCGAAAGCGGGCGCACAGATACGCAGTATTTT	CASSPRVESGRTDTQYF
TRBV25-1	.	.	TRBJ2-1	TGTGCCAGCACCGAAAGTGGGTCCTCCTACAATGAGCAGTTCTTC	CASTESGSSYNEQFF
TRBV25-1	few	TRBD1	TRBJ2-1	TGTGCCAGCAGTTCCCCCCTAGGACAGGGGCCAACCTACAATGAGCAGTTCTTC	CASSSPLGQGPTYNEQFF
TRBV11-2	.	.	TRBJ2-5	TGTGCCAGCACCCCAGGGTCTCAAGAGACCCAGTACTTC	CASTPGSQETQYF
TRBV14	.	TRBD1	TRBJ1-2	TGTGCCAGCAGCCCCTACGGGACAGGGCACTATGGCTACACCTTC	CASSPYGTGHYGYTF
TRBV7-2	few	.	TRBJ1-2	TGTGCCAGCAGCCCCCCCCCGCAGGGCAGCTATGGCTACACCTTC	CASSPPPQGSYGYTF
TRBV9	.	.	TRBJ2-1	TGTGCCAACAGCGGCGGCTCCTACAATGAGCAGTTCTTC	CANSGGSYNEQFF
TRBV6-2/TRBV6-3	many	TRBD1	TRBJ2-1	TGTGCCAGCAGTTACTCGAGGGACAGGGGCTTCAATGAGCAGTTCTTC	CASSYSRDRGFNEQFF
TRBV4-3	.	.	TRBJ1-2	TGCGCCAGCAGCCAAGAATACCCTAACTATGGCTACACCTTC	CASSQEYPNYGYTF
TRBV12-3/TRBV12-4	.	TRBD1	TRBJ1-2	TGTGCCAGCAGCCCGGGACAGGGACCTCTCCACTATGGCTACACCTTC	CASSPGQGPLHYGYTF
TRBV21-1	.	.	TRBJ2-5	TGTGCCAGCAGTAAACAGGAGTACCAAGAGACCCAGTACTTC	CASSKQEYQETQYF
TRBV7-2	.	.	TRBJ2-5	TGTGCCAGCAGTCAGATCCGGACTTCCCAGTACTTC	CASSQIRTSQYF
TRBV6-1	.	TRBD2	TRBJ2-3	TGTGCCAGCAGTGAAGCCCTAAGCGGGGGCCCAGATACGCAGTATTTT	CASSEALSGGPDTQYF
TRBV6-6	few	.	TRBJ1-5	TGTGCCAGCAGTTCCATCGTAGGGAGCAATCAGCCCCAGCATTTT	CASSSIVGSNQPQHF
TRBV7-2	.	.	TRBJ2-3	TGTGCCAGCAGCTCCCTGAATTTGCTAATGCCGTATTTT	CASSSLNLLMPYF
TRBV9	.	TRBD2	TRBJ2-5	TGTGCCAGCAGCCCCTCGGGGCGGGGGATCCAAGAGACCCAGTACTTC	CASSPSGRGIQETQYF
TRBV6-2/TRBV6-3	.	.	TRBJ2-7	TGTGCCAGCAGCCGCGACACCCTTTCCTACGAGCAGTACTTC	CASSRDTLSYEQYF
TRBV5-1	few	.	TRBJ2-7	TGCGCCAGCAGCTTGATTAGCGCCCAGCAGTACTTC	CASSLISAQQYF
TRBV5-1	.	TRBD2	TRBJ2-1	TGCGCCAGCAGCTTGGCCAGCGGGGTGTACAATGAGCAGTTCTTC	CASSLASGVYNEQFF